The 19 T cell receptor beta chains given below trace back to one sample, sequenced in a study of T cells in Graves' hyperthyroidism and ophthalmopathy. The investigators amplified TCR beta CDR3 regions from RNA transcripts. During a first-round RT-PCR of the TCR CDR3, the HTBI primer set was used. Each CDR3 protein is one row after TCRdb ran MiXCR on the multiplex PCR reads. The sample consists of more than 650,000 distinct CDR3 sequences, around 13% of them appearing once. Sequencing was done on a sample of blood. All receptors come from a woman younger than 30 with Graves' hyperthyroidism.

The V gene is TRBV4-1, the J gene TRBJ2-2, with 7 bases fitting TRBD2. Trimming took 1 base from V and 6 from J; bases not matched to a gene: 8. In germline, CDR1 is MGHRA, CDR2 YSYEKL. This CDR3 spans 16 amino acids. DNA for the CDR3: TGCGCCAGCAGCCAAGCGCCGGGACTATTCGCCGGGGAGCTGTTTTTT. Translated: CASSQAPGLFAGELFF.

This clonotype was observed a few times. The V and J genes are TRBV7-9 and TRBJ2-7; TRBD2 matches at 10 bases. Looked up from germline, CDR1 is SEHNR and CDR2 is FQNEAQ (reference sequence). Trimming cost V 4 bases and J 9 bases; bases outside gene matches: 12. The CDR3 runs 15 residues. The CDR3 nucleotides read TGTGCCAGCAGCTCCTCTAGCGGGAGTCTCCACGGGCAGTACTTC. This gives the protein CASSSSSGSLHGQYF.

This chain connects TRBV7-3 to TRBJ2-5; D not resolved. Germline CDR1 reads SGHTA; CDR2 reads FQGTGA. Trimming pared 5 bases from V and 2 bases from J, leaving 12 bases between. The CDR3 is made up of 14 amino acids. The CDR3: CASSQEQLQETQYF. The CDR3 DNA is TGTGCCAGCAGCCAAGAACAGCTACAAGAGACCCAGTACTTC. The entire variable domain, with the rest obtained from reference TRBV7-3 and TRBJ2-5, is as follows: GAGVSQTPSNKVTEKGKYVELRCDPISGHTALYWYRQSLGQGPEFLIYFQGTGAADDSGLPNDRFFAVRPEGSVSTLKIQRTERGDSAVYLCASSQEQLQETQYFGPGTRLLVL.

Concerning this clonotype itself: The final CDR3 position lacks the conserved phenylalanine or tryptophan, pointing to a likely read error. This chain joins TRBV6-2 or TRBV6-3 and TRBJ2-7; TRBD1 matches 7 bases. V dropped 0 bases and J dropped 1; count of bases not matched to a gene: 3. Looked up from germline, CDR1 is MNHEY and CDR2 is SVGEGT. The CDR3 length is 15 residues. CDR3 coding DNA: TGTGCCAGCAGTTACTCTACAGGGGTGTCCTACGAGCAGTACCTC. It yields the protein CASSYSTGVSYEQYL.

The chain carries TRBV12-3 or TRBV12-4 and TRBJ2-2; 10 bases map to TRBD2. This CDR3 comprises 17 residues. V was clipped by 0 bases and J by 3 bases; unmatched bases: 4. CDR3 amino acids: CASSLALAGVYTGELFF. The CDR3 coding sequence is TGTGCCAGCAGTTTAGCTCTAGCGGGAGTGTACACCGGGGAGCTGTTTTTT.

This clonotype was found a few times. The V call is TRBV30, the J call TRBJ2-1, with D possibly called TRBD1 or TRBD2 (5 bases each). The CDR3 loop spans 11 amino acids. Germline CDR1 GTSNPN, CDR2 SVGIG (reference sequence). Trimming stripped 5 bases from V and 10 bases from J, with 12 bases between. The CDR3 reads CAWSHGAEQFF. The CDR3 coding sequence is TGTGCCTGGTCCCACGGGGCAGAGCAGTTCTTC.

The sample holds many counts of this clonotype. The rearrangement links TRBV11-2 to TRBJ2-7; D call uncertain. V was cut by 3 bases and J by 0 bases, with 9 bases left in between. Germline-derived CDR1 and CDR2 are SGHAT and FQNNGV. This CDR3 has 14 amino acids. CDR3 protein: CASSFTPFSYEQYF. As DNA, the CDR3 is TGTGCCAGCAGCTTTACACCTTTCTCCTACGAGCAGTACTTC. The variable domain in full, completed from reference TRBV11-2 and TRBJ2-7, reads EAGVAQSPRYKIIEKRQSVAFWCNPISGHATLYWYQQILGQGPKLLIQFQNNGVVDDSQLPKDRFSAERLKGVDSTLKIQPAKLEDSAVYLCASSFTPFSYEQYFGPGTRLTVT.

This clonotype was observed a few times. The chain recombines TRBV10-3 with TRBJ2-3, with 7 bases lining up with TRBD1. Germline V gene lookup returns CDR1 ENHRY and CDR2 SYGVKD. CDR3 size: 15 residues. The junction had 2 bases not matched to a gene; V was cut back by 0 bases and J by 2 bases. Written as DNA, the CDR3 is TGTGCCATCAGTGAGTCGGACAGGTACACAGATACGCAGTATTTT. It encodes CAISESDRYTDTQYF.

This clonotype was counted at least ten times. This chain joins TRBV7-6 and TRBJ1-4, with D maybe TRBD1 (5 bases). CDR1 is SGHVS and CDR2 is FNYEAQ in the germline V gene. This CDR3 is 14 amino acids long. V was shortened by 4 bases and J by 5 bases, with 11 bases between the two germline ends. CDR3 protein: CASSSRVGNEKLFF. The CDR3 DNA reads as TGTGCCAGCAGCTCCAGGGTCGGGAATGAAAAACTGTTTTTT.

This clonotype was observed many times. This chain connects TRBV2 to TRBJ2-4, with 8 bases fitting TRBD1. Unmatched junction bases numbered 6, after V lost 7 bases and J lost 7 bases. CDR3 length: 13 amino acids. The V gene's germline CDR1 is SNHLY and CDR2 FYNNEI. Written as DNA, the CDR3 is TGTGCCAGCAATTACAGGGGGGTGAACATTCAGTACTTC. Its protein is CASNYRGVNIQYF.

CDR3 sequence reads: CASSLAQRTGGETQYF. For the CDR3, the DNA is TGTGCCAGCAGCTTAGCCCAAAGGACAGGGGGGGAGACCCAGTACTTC. The chain uses TRBV7-9 and TRBJ2-5; the match to TRBD1 covers 10 bases. This CDR3 spans 16 amino acids. J lost 5 bases, V lost 0 bases, and 6 bases had no gene match. Germline V CDR1 and CDR2: SEHNR, FQNEAQ (reference sequence).

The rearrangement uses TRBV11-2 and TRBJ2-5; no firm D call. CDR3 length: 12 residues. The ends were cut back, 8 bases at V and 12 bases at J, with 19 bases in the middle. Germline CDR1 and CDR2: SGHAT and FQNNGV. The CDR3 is CASGALWKGKYF. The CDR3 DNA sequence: TGTGCCAGCGGAGCCCTTTGGAAGGGCAAGTACTTC. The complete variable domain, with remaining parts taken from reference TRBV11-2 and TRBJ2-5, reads EAGVAQSPRYKIIEKRQSVAFWCNPISGHATLYWYQQILGQGPKLLIQFQNNGVVDDSQLPKDRFSAERLKGVDSTLKIQPAKLEDSAVYLCASGALWKGKYFGPGTRLLVL.

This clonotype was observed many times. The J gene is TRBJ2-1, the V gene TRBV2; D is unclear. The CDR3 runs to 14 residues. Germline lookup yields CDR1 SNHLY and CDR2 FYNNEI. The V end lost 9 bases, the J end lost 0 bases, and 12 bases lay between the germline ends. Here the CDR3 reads CASTFADSYNEQFF. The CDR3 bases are TGTGCCAGTACCTTCGCAGACTCCTACAATGAGCAGTTCTTC.

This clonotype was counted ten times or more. The CDR3 is CASSSRAGGAYNEQFF. As DNA, the CDR3 is TGTGCCAGCAGCTCCCGAGCGGGAGGGGCGTACAATGAGCAGTTCTTC. The chain recombines TRBV7-9 with TRBJ2-1; 10 bases map to TRBD2. Trimming at V came to 4 bases and at J to 4 bases, leaving 7 bases not matched to a gene. CDR1 is SEHNR and CDR2 is FQNEAQ in the germline V gene (reference sequence). CDR3 length: 16 amino acids.

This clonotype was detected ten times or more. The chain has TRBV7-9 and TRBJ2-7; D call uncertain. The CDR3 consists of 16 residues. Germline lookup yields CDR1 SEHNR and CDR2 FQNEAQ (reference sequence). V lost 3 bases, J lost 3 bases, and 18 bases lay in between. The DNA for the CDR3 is TGTGCCAGCAGCTTCACCCACGACGGTACCTACTACGAGCAGTACTTC. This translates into CASSFTHDGTYYEQYF.

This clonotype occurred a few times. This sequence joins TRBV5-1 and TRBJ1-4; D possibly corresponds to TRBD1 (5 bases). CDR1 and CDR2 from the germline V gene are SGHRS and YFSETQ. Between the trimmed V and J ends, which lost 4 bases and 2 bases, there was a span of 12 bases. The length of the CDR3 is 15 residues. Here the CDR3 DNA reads TGCGCCAGCAGCCCGGGGCGACCGACTAATGAAAAACTGTTTTTT. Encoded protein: CASSPGRPTNEKLFF. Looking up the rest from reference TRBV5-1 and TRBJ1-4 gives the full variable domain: KAGVTQTPRYLIKTRGQQVTLSCSPISGHRSVSWYQQTPGQGLQFLFEYFSETQRNKGNFPGRFSGRQFSNSRSEMNVSTLELGDSALYLCASSPGRPTNEKLFFGSGTQLSVL.

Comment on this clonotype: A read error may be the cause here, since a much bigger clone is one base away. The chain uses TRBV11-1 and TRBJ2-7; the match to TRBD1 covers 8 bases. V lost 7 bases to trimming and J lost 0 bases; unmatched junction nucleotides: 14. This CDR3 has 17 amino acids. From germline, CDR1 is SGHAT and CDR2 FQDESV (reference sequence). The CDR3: CASNGPKQGVGSYEQYF. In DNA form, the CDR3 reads TGTGCCAGCAACGGCCCTAAACAGGGGGTCGGCTCCTACGAGCAGTACTTC.

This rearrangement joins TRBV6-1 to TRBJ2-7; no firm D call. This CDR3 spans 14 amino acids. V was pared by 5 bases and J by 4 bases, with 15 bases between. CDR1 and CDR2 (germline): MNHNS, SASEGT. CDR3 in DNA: TGTGCCAGCAGTTTTAATCCGACCTTATACGAGCAGTACTTC. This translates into CASSFNPTLYEQYF.

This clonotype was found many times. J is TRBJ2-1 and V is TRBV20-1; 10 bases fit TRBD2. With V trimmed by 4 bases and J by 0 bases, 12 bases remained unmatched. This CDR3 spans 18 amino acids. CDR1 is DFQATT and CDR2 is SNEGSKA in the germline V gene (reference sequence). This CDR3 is CSATPGLALGGSYNEQFF. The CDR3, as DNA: TGCAGTGCTACACCGGGACTAGCGCTCGGGGGCTCCTACAATGAGCAGTTCTTC.